This entry concerns a single T cell receptor beta chain. This sample is part of a study of CD8 T cells in Susac syndrome. About the study: Patients with Susac syndrome had blood drawn and were at that point therapy-naive, on corticosteroids, or on intravenous immunoglobulin alone.

Reverse transcription used roughly 0.45 to 1 ug RNA and random hexamers. The amplification used immunoSEQ multiplex PCR on TCR beta CDR3; it spanned 54 Vbeta and 13 Jbeta. TCRdb analysed the immunoSEQ multiplex PCR reads with MiXCR anew, one entry per CDR3 protein. This table has just over 150,000 distinct CDR3 sequences, approximately 96% appearing once. The CDR3 extends over 14 amino acids. Trimming removed 5 bases from V and 3 bases from J; junction bases left unmatched: 6. The chain has TRBV12-3 or TRBV12-4 and TRBJ2-5; 7 bases match TRBD2. This receptor was identified in a human donor with Susac syndrome. Specimen: CD4+ T cells from PBMCs. The CDR3 here is CASSLSGVKETQYF. As DNA, the CDR3 is TGTGCCAGCAGTCTAAGCGGGGTAAAAGAGACCCAGTACTTC.